This T cell receptor beta chain was recovered during a study of monozygotic twins with inflammatory bowel disease. Study-level findings and limits: The authors found no support for a single strong IBD-associated signal or clonotype.

TCRdb re-called the 5' RACE reads; one entry per CDR3 protein, DNA not given. The sample has a few hundred thousand distinct CDR3 sequences. On this clonotype: Its antigen is unknown.

Germline assignment: CDR1 LGHDT and CDR2 YNNKEL (reference sequence). CDR3 length: 14 residues. The sequenced sample was blood. The rearrangement links TRBV3-1 to TRBJ1-2. The receptor comes from a human donor with ulcerative colitis or Crohn's disease, or a healthy co-twin of an affected twin (not recorded which). The CDR3 is CASSQDLGDYGYTF.